This TCR beta chain is drawn from a study of blood T cell repertoires in COVID-19. Overall study context: Some COVID-19 samples were acute and others convalescent; all came from the United States, Italy and Spain. PBMCs, B-cell-depleted T cells, or T cells were the source of the cDNA or gDNA that made up the material.

J gave up 8 bases and V 6 bases, and 8 bases lay outside the gene matches. The CDR3 runs to 14 residues. Germline V lookup: CDR1 LNHDA, CDR2 SQIVND (reference sequence). Authors' processing steps: How many nucleated cells were present was estimated from reference gene primer amplification. Assay used: immunoSEQ multiplex PCR; TCRdb lists only in-frame clones, some missing. For V, J and clone size, that table is used; D and trimming come from the DNA. This sample has about 71,000 clones, with roughly 85% found just once. The sample was peripheral blood. The source of this sequence is a man between 25 and 39 years old with acute or convalescent COVID-19. J is TRBJ1-4 and V is TRBV19; 8 nucleotides match TRBD1. In nucleotides, the CDR3 is TGTGCCAGTAGCCAAGGGACAGGCCGCGAAAAACTGTTTTTT. It translates to CASSQGTGREKLFF.